Presented here are 7 T cell receptor beta chains from one specimen sequenced in a study of T cells in Graves' hyperthyroidism and ophthalmopathy. TCR beta CDR3 regions were amplified from RNA transcripts. HTBI primers were the set used in a first-round RT-PCR of the TCR CDR3. In TCRdb, the multiplex PCR reads were re-called with MiXCR into one record per CDR3 protein. There are 400,000 to 600,000 distinct CDR3 sequences in the sample; about 16% occur only once, and 25% to 30% lies in the top ten. Sequenced material: blood. These receptors were collected from a young woman with Graves' ophthalmopathy.

The sample holds many counts of this clonotype. This chain uses TRBV6-2 or TRBV6-3 with TRBJ1-5; a possible D gene is TRBD1 (5 bases). The CDR3 has 13 amino acids. Germline values: CDR1 MNHEY, CDR2 SVGEGT. Trimming pared 3 bases from V and 4 bases from J, leaving 7 bases between. In nucleotides, the CDR3 is TGTGCCAGCAGTTATGGGGGGAATCAGCCCCAGCATTTT. The encoded protein is CASSYGGNQPQHF.

This clonotype has at least ten counts. V gene TRBV28 combines with J gene TRBJ2-7, with TRBD1 as a possible D gene (6 bases). V lost 7 bases and J 7 bases, leaving 14 bases between the germline ends. The CDR3 has 12 amino acids. Germline CDR1 MDHEN, CDR2 SYDVKM. The CDR3 DNA reads TGTGCCAGCAACCCCCAGGGGCGGGAGCAGTACTTC. It specifies CASNPQGREQYF. The variable domain in full, completed from reference TRBV28 and TRBJ2-7, reads DVKVTQSSRYLVKRTGEKVFLECVQDMDHENMFWYRQDPGLGLRLIYFSYDVKMKEKGDIPEGYSVSREKKERFSLILESASTNQTSMYLCASNPQGREQYFGPGTRLTVT.

At least ten counts were recorded for this clonotype. This chain links TRBV30 with TRBJ2-7; D ambiguous. The germline V and J ends were trimmed by 3 bases and 4 bases, with 7 bases remaining between them. The length of the CDR3 is 11 residues. Germline values: CDR1 GTSNPN, CDR2 SVGIG (reference sequence). CDR3 in amino acids: CAWSKKYEQYF. The CDR3 DNA follows: TGTGCCTGGAGCAAAAAGTACGAGCAGTACTTC.

The chain employs TRBV10-3 and TRBJ2-3, with D perhaps TRBD1 (5 bases). The germline V and J ends were trimmed by 9 bases and 5 bases, with 18 bases remaining between them. CDR3 length: 14 amino acids. CDR1 is ENHRY and CDR2 is SYGVKD in the germline V gene. DNA of the CDR3: TGTGCCATGCGACAGTGGGCTTCGGTAGATACGCAGTATTTT. It yields the protein CAMRQWASVDTQYF.

In DNA form, the CDR3 reads TGCAGCGTTACTCACACAGGGGGAGATACTGAAGCTTTCTTT. Its protein product is CSVTHTGGDTEAFF. The chain combines TRBV29-1 with TRBJ1-1; 8 nucleotides match TRBD1. The CDR3 is made up of 14 amino acids. The V gene's germline CDR1 is SQVTM and CDR2 ANQGSEA. J lost 5 bases, V lost 5 bases, and 10 bases had no gene match.

The chain has TRBV4-3 and TRBJ2-7; 10 nucleotides agree with TRBD1. After removal of 4 bases from V and 0 bases from J, the junction contained 6 bases not matched to a gene. Germline CDR1 is LGHNA and CDR2 is YSLEER. The CDR3 is 16 amino acids. The CDR3 reads CASSRRQGADSYEQYF. CDR3 bases: TGCGCCAGCAGCCGAAGACAGGGGGCCGACTCCTACGAGCAGTACTTC.

The chain combines TRBV20-1 with TRBJ2-1; D uncertain. Trimming removed 6 bases at V and 0 bases at J, with 18 bases between. Germline CDR1 is DFQATT and CDR2 is SNEGSKA (reference sequence). The CDR3 length is 16 residues. Written as DNA, the CDR3 is TGCAGTGCCGACCCGCCAGCCCCGAGCTCCTACAATGAGCAGTTCTTC. It translates to CSADPPAPSSYNEQFF.